The 11 T cell receptor beta chains below were found in one sample sequenced in a study of CD8 T cells in ankylosing spondylitis. TCRdb redid the calling of the 5' RACE reads with MiXCR, one entry per CDR3 protein. The data show around 180,000 distinct CDR3 sequences, with roughly 18% seen just once and approximately 4% held by the top ten. Sample: blood, either unsorted or a sorted T cell fraction (not recorded which). These receptors were collected from a male donor between 5 and 29 years old with ankylosing spondylitis or in good health (not recorded which).

In its sample, this clonotype was seen many times. The rearrangement uses TRBV27 and TRBJ2-7; 11 bases align to TRBD2. With 2 bases clipped from V and 1 base from J, the junction kept 4 bases outside the gene matches. The CDR3 extends over 16 amino acids. CDR1 and CDR2 from the germline V gene are MNHEY and SMNVEV (reference sequence). The CDR3 region is CASSLVAGGRSYEQYF. CDR3 nucleotide sequence: TGTGCCAGCAGTTTAGTAGCGGGAGGGAGGTCCTACGAGCAGTACTTC.

This clonotype has ten or more counts. The chain couples TRBV6-2 or TRBV6-3 to TRBJ2-4; D is possibly TRBD1 or TRBD2 (6 bases each). The V end lost 4 bases, the J end lost 15 bases, and 19 bases lay between the germline ends. This CDR3 has 13 residues. The germline CDR1 and CDR2 sequences are MNHEY and SVGEGT. The DNA for the CDR3 is TGTGCCAGCAGTTCCCCCAGGGGTCCGGAGGGGTACTTC. Amino acid sequence: CASSSPRGPEGYF.

The sample holds many counts of this clonotype. The chain links TRBV5-1 to TRBJ2-2; 7 bases fit TRBD2. Germline loops: CDR1 SGHRS, CDR2 YFSETQ. Losses at the gene ends were 4 bases for V and 3 bases for J; bases not matched to a gene: 6. The CDR3 has 15 amino acids. The CDR3 coding sequence is TGCGCCAGCAGCCAGCAGCGGGATGACACCGGGGAGCTGTTTTTT. Amino acid sequence: CASSQQRDDTGELFF.

The sample holds many counts of this clonotype. The chain combines TRBV29-1 with TRBJ1-5, with 8 bases lining up with TRBD1. The germline CDR1 and CDR2 sequences are SQVTM and ANQGSEA. J gave up 1 base and V 7 bases, and 3 bases lay outside the gene matches. This CDR3 is built from 13 residues. The CDR3, as DNA: TGCAGCGCAGGACAGGGAAGCAATCAGCCCCAGCATTTT. It translates to CSAGQGSNQPQHF.

This clonotype was counted many times. V and J are TRBV5-1 and TRBJ1-1; no reliable D call. The CDR3 runs 15 residues. Trimming cost V 2 bases and J 2 bases, with 13 bases left between them. Germline V gives CDR1 SGHRS, CDR2 YFSETQ. The CDR3 DNA reads as TGCGCCAGCAGCTTTGGCAGACAATTAAACACTGAAGCTTTCTTT. It specifies CASSFGRQLNTEAFF.

This clonotype was seen ten or more times. The chain couples TRBV27 to TRBJ2-1; 11 nucleotides agree with TRBD2. The CDR3 covers 15 residues. Looked up from germline, CDR1 is MNHEY and CDR2 is SMNVEV (reference sequence). J gave up 5 bases and V 4 bases, and 4 bases lay outside the gene matches. The chain's CDR3 is CASSWGTSGDNEQFF. CDR3 in DNA: TGTGCCAGCAGTTGGGGGACTAGCGGTGACAATGAGCAGTTCTTC.

This clonotype was seen ten or more times. The chain carries TRBV20-1 and TRBJ2-3; D might be TRBD2 (5 bases). The CDR3 is 14 amino acids. In germline, CDR1 is DFQATT, CDR2 SNEGSKA (reference sequence). V was clipped by 6 bases and J by 1 base, with 14 bases between them. CDR3 sequence (DNA): TGCAGTGCAAGACGCGTAGCGCGCACAGATACGCAGTATTTT. Its protein is CSARRVARTDTQYF.

This clonotype was observed many times. V gene TRBV20-1 combines with J gene TRBJ2-1, with TRBD2 identical over 8 bases. The CDR3 has 12 residues. Germline CDR1 reads DFQATT; CDR2 reads SNEGSKA (reference sequence). J lost 12 bases, V lost 0 bases, and 4 bases had no gene match. The CDR3 DNA sequence: TGCAGTGCTAGAGAGGGAGCGGGAGCGCAGTTCTTC. Translated: CSAREGAGAQFF.

This clonotype was detected a few times. This clone may be a read error of a much larger clone one base away. The genes are TRBV7-7 and TRBJ2-7, with 9 bases identical to TRBD1. CDR1 is SSHAT, CDR2 FNYEAQ, per germline (reference sequence). The CDR3 consists of 14 residues. The V and J ends lost 4 bases and 2 bases, in that order; junction bases with no gene match: 3. CDR3 nucleotide sequence: TGTGCCAGCAGCTCCGGGACAGGGCCCTACGAGCAGTACTTC. Protein sequence: CASSSGTGPYEQYF.

The rearrangement links TRBV12-3 or TRBV12-4 to TRBJ2-2; 7 nucleotides match TRBD2. The V and J ends lost 2 bases and 6 bases, in that order; junction bases with no gene match: 3. CDR3 length equals 14 residues. The DNA for the CDR3 is TGTGCCAGCAGTTTAACGGGAGGACCCGGGGAGCTGTTTTTT. It specifies CASSLTGGPGELFF.

In this sample, this clonotype turned up many times. V usage is TRBV2 and J usage is TRBJ2-7, with 8 positions matching TRBD2. The CDR3 spans 13 residues. The germline V gene has CDR1 SNHLY and CDR2 FYNNEI. V lost 3 bases to trimming and J lost 7 bases; unmatched junction nucleotides: 5. The CDR3 is CASSDPERGEQYF. As DNA, the CDR3 is TGTGCCAGCAGTGATCCCGAGCGGGGGGAGCAGTACTTC.